These T cell receptor beta chains were read from a single sample in a study of T-cell reconstitution after alpha-beta-depleted transplantation in children. TCRdb processed the PCR reads anew with MiXCR; each CDR3 protein has one entry. The sample includes about 340,000 distinct CDR3 sequences, 10% to 15% of them seen just once. Material: PBMCs, obtained from the stem cell graft. These receptors were collected from a human donor who donated a stem cell graft to a child with Fanconi anemia. The CDR3 runs from the conserved cysteine through the conserved F or W. Each record gives: clone size, J gene, D gene, V gene, CDR3 protein, CDR3 DNA. A D gene is named only where the DNA matches it firmly. Size tells how often a clone was seen (once, few, many) or the class of an expanded clone, and some rows leave it out.

>few|TRBJ2-3|NA|TRBV20-1
CSARPRKLAPSRDTQYF
TGCAGTGCCAGACCCCGCAAACTAGCCCCTTCGAGGGATACGCAGTATTTT
>NA|TRBJ1-5|NA|TRBV27
CASSLEGAQPQHF
TGTGCCAGCAGTTTGGAGGGCGCTCAGCCCCAGCATTTT
>few|TRBJ1-2|TRBD1|TRBV12-3/TRBV12-4
CASSLNLDRGYGYTF
TGTGCCAGCAGTCTAAATCTGGACAGGGGCTATGGCTACACCTTC
>NA|TRBJ2-5|NA|TRBV29-1
CSVGLEETQYF
TGCAGCGTCGGACTTGAAGAGACCCAGTACTTC
>few|TRBJ2-1|NA|TRBV5-1
CASSVEQGTYNEQFF
TGCGCCAGCAGCGTCGAACAGGGAACCTACAATGAGCAGTTCTTC
>NA|TRBJ2-6|NA|TRBV5-5
CASGRSPGANVLTF
TGTGCCAGCGGGAGGAGCCCTGGGGCCAACGTCCTGACTTTC
>many|TRBJ1-5|NA|TRBV10-3
CAISGSFNQPQHF
TGTGCCATCAGTGGCAGTTTCAATCAGCCCCAGCATTTT
>many|TRBJ2-5|NA|TRBV11-2
CASSFTGPRETQYF
TGTGCCAGCAGTTTTACAGGGCCCCGGGAGACCCAGTACTTC
>many|TRBJ1-1|NA|TRBV19
CASSPPGNLNTEAFF
TGTGCCAGTAGCCCACCCGGGAATCTGAACACTGAAGCTTTCTTT
>NA|TRBJ2-3|NA|TRBV11-2
CASSQVLAGTQYF
TGTGCCAGCAGCCAAGTCCTAGCTGGTACGCAGTATTTT
>many|TRBJ2-7|NA|TRBV7-9
CASSSYEQYF
TGTGCCAGCAGCTCCTACGAGCAGTACTTC
>few|TRBJ1-5|NA|TRBV12-3/TRBV12-4
CASTAGVYQPQHF
TGTGCCAGCACGGCGGGGGTCTATCAGCCCCAGCATTTT
>NA|TRBJ2-3|NA|TRBV18
CASSPRTESTDTQYF
TGTGCCAGCTCACCAAGGACGGAAAGCACAGATACGCAGTATTTT
>many|TRBJ2-5|TRBD1|TRBV2
CASSTAGTGDETQYF
TGTGCCAGTAGTACTGCCGGGACAGGGGATGAGACCCAGTACTTC
>few|TRBJ2-2|NA|TRBV5-1
CASSFGQSGAGELFF
TGCGCCAGCAGCTTCGGACAGAGCGGGGCCGGGGAGCTGTTTTTT
>many|TRBJ2-1|NA|TRBV5-1
CASSPGSGYNEQFF
TGCGCCAGCAGCCCGGGAAGTGGTTACAATGAGCAGTTCTTC
>NA|TRBJ1-1|NA|TRBV28
CASSLTDRNTEAFF
TGTGCCAGCAGTCTAACGGACAGGAACACTGAAGCTTTCTTT
>many|TRBJ2-3|TRBD1|TRBV20-1
CSARGLYTDTQYF
TGCAGTGCCAGGGGGCTCTACACAGATACGCAGTATTTT
>many|TRBJ1-5|NA|TRBV7-8
CASSLRDTSNQPQHF
TGTGCCAGCAGCTTGCGGGACACTAGCAATCAGCCCCAGCATTTT
>NA|TRBJ1-2|TRBD1|TRBV14
CASSQGTTLDRAGGYTF
TGTGCCAGCAGCCAAGGGACAACGTTGGACAGGGCCGGGGGCTACACCTTC
>NA|TRBJ1-1|NA|TRBV2
CASSEWRQGTEAFF
TGTGCCAGCAGTGAATGGCGGCAAGGCACTGAAGCTTTCTTT
>NA|TRBJ2-3|NA|TRBV14
CASSQEWVTDTQYF
TGTGCCAGCAGCCAAGAGTGGGTCACAGATACGCAGTATTTT
>many|TRBJ2-5|NA|TRBV12-3/TRBV12-4
CASSPTSLGSRREQETQYF
TGTGCCAGCAGCCCCACTAGTCTTGGGTCCCGTAGGGAGCAAGAGACCCAGTACTTC
>few|TRBJ1-6|NA|TRBV12-3/TRBV12-4
CASSPGGGSPLHF
TGCGCCAGCAGCCCGGGCGGGGGATCACCCCTCCACTTT
>NA|TRBJ1-6|NA|TRBV5-5
CASSSAPGMNSPLHF
TGTGCCAGCAGCTCCGCCCCCGGGATGAATTCACCCCTCCACTTT
>NA|TRBJ1-6|NA|TRBV5-1
CASSPLGLNSPLHF
TGCGCCAGCAGTCCCTTGGGGCTGAATTCACCCCTCCACTTT
>few|TRBJ1-1|NA|TRBV6-1
CASFVPQESYMNTEAFF
TGTGCCAGCTTTGTACCACAGGAATCGTACATGAACACTGAAGCTTTCTTT
>NA|TRBJ2-3|NA|TRBV4-3
CASSQDTGGRTDTQYF
TGCGCCAGCAGCCAAGATACCGGGGGAAGGACAGATACGCAGTATTTT
>many|TRBJ1-4|NA|TRBV12-3/TRBV12-4
CASSLVSWDEKLFF
TGTGCCAGCAGTTTAGTTAGTTGGGATGAAAAACTGTTTTTT
>few|TRBJ2-7|TRBD1|TRBV6-5
CASSNRDRGSYEQYF
TGTGCCAGCAGTAACCGGGACAGGGGCTCCTACGAGCAGTACTTC
>many|TRBJ2-3|NA|TRBV12-3/TRBV12-4
CASSVRTDTQYF
TGTGCCAGCAGCGTACGTACAGATACGCAGTATTTT
>many|TRBJ1-4|NA|TRBV18
CASSPRLNEKLFF
TGTGCCAGCTCACCACGGCTTAATGAAAAACTGTTTTTT
>many|TRBJ2-7|NA|TRBV7-2
CASSYATGNEQYF
TGTGCCAGCAGCTATGCGACAGGCAACGAGCAGTACTTC
>few|TRBJ2-3|TRBD2|TRBV27
CASSFQGLAGADTQYF
TGTGCCAGCAGTTTCCAAGGGCTAGCGGGTGCAGATACGCAGTATTTT